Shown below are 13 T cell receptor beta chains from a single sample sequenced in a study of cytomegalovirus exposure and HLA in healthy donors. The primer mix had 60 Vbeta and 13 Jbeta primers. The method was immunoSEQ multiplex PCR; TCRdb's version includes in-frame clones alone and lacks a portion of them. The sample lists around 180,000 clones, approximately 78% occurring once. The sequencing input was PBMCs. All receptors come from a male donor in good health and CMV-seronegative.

The CDR3 coding sequence is TGTGCCAGCAGCGGAACAGGGGCGGCTGGAAACACCATATATTTT. This gives the protein CASSGTGAAGNTIYF. This sequence joins TRBV9 and TRBJ1-3, with 7 bases lining up with TRBD1. In germline, CDR1 is SGDLS, CDR2 YYNGEE. With V trimmed by 3 bases and J by 2 bases, 5 bases remained unmatched. The CDR3 has 15 residues.

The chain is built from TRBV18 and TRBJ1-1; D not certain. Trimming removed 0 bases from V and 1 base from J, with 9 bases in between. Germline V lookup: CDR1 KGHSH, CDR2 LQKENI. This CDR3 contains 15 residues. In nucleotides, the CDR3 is TGTGCCAGCTCACCACCAGACCGGAGGAACACTGAAGCTTTCTTT. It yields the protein CASSPPDRRNTEAFF.

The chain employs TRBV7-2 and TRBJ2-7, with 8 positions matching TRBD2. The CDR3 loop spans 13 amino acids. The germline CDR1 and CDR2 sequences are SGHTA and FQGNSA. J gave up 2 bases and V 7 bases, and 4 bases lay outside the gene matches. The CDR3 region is CASTGGTTYEQYF. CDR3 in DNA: TGTGCCAGCACGGGAGGGACAACCTACGAGCAGTACTTC.

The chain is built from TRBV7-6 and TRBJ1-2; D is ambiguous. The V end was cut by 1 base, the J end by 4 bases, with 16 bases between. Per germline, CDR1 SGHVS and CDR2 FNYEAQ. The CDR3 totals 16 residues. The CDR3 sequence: CASSLEAGWSSYGYTF. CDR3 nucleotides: TGTGCCAGCAGCTTAGAGGCAGGATGGTCCAGCTATGGCTACACCTTC.

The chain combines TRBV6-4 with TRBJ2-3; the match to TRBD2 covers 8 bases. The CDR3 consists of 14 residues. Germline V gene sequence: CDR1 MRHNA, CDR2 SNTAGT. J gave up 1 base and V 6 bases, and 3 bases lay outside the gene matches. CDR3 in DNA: TGTGCCAGCAGGGAAGCGGGAGGCACAGATACGCAGTATTTT. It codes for CASREAGGTDTQYF.

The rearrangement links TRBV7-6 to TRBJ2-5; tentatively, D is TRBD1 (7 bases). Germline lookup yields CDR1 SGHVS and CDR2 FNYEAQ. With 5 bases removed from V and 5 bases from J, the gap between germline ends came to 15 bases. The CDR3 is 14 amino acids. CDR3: CASSPGGLGETQYF. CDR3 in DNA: TGTGCCAGCAGCCCAGGGGGGTTAGGCGAGACCCAGTACTTC.

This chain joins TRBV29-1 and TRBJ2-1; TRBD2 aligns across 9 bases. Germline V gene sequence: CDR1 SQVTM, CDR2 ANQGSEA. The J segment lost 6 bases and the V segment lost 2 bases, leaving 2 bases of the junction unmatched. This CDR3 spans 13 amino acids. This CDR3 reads CSVELAGINEQFF. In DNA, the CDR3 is TGCAGCGTTGAACTAGCGGGGATCAATGAGCAGTTCTTC.

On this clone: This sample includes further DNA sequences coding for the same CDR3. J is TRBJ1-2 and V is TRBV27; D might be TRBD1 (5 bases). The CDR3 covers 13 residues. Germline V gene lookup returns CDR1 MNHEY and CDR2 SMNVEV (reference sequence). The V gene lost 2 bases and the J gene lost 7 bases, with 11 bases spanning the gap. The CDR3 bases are TGTGCCAGCAGTTTAGGGCAGGGAAGTGGCTACACCTTC. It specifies CASSLGQGSGYTF.

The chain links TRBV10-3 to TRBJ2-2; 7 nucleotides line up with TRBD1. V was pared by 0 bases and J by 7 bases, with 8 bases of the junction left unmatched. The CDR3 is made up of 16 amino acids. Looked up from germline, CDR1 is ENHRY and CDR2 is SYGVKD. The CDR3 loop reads CAISESLRGLGGELFF. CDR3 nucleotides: TGTGCCATCAGTGAGTCGTTGAGGGGGCTCGGCGGGGAGCTGTTTTTT.

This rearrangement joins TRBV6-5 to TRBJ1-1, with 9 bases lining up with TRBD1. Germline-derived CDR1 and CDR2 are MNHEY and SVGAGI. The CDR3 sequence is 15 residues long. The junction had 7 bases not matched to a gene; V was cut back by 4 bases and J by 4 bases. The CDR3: CASSSRTGAATEAFF. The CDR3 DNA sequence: TGTGCCAGCAGTTCCAGGACAGGGGCCGCCACTGAAGCTTTCTTT.

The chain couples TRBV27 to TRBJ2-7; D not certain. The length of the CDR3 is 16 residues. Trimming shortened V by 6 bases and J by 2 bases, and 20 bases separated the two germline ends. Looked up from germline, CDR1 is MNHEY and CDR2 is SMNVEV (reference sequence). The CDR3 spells CASSRNTPTGTYEQYF. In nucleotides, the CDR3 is TGTGCCAGCAGCCGAAATACGCCGACTGGAACCTACGAGCAGTACTTC.

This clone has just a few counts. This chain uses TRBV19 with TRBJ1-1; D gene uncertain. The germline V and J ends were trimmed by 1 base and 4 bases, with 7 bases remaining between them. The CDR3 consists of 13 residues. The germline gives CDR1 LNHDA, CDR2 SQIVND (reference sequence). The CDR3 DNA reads TGTGCCAGTAGTATAGGACGGAGCACTGAAGCTTTCTTT. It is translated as CASSIGRSTEAFF. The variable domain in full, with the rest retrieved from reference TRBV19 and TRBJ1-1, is DGGITQSPKYLFRKEGQNVTLSCEQNLNHDAMYWYRQDPGQGLRLIYYSQIVNDFQKGDIAEGYSVSREKKESFPLTVTSAQKNPTAFYLCASSIGRSTEAFFGQGTRLTVV.

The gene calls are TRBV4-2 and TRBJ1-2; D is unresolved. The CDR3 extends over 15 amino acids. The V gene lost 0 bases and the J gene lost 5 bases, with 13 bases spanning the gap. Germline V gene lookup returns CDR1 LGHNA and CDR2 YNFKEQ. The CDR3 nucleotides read TGTGCCAGCAGCCAAGATGAGAGGGCGGATTATGGCTACACCTTC. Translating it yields CASSQDERADYGYTF.